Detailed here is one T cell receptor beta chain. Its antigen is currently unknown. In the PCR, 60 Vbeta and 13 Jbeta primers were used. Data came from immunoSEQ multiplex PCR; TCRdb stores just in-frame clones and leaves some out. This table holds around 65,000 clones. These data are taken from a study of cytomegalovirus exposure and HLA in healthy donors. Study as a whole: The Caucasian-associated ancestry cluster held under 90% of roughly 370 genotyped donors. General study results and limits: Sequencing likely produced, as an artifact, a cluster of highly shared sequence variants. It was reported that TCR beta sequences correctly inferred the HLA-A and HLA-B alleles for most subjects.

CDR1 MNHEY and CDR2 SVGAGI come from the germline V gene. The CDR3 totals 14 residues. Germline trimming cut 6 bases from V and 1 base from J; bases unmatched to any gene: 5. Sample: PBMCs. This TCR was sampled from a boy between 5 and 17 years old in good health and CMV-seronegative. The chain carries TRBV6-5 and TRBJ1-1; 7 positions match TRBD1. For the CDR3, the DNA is TGTGCCAGCAGAGAGGGGGCATCGAACACTGAAGCTTTCTTT. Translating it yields CASREGASNTEAFF.